The T cell receptor beta chain described here comes from a study of T cells after yellow fever vaccination. V was pared by 0 bases and J by 6 bases, with 7 bases of the junction left unmatched. The length of the CDR3 is 17 residues. Germline assignment: CDR1 SGHVS and CDR2 FQNEAQ. TCRdb analysed the 5' RACE reads with MiXCR anew, one entry per CDR3 protein. In the table there are fewer than 450,000 distinct CDR3 sequences, approximately 4.2% of which are singletons. This clonotype was recorded at least ten times. The receptor comes from a man aged 18 to 29 who received the YFV17D yellow fever vaccine. The rearrangement links TRBV7-8 to TRBJ2-3; 12 positions agree with TRBD1. This specimen consisted of PBMCs, obtained 5 days after the yellow fever booster vaccination. Written as DNA, the CDR3 is TGTGCCAGCAGCTTAGCGTACCGGGACAGGGGGCCGGATACGCAGTATTTT. Translation gives CASSLAYRDRGPDTQYF.